This is a list of T cell receptor beta chains from one sample in a study of T cell repertoires in ileal Crohn's disease. Clones were read by immunoSEQ multiplex PCR, and TCRdb kept only the in-frame ones, dropping some. The sample shows approximately 660 clones, 82% of them seen only once. The source material was ileal tissue. These receptors were obtained from an adult with Crohn's disease. CDR3s include the opening cysteine and the closing phenylalanine or tryptophan. The D gene is left open where the match is weak. Clone size, where shown, is once, few, many, or a class for clones that have expanded.

J gene | V gene | D gene | clone size | CDR3 DNA | CDR3 protein
TRBJ1-4 | TRBV27 | NA | NA | TGTGCCAGCAGTTTATCGAGGGTCCAGACCGAAAAACTGTTTTTT | CASSLSRVQTEKLFF
TRBJ2-7 | TRBV19 | NA | NA | TGTGCCAGTAGTACGGAAGGATCAGAGAACTACGAGCAGTACTTC | CASSTEGSENYEQYF
TRBJ2-5 | TRBV14 | NA | NA | TGTGCCAGCAGCCAAGGTTGGTTGGAAGAGACCCAGTACTTC | CASSQGWLEETQYF
TRBJ2-1 | TRBV4-2 | TRBD2 | NA | TGTGCCAGCAGCCAAGAGGAGTCTAGCGGGACTTATGAGCAGTTCTTC | CASSQEESSGTYEQFF
TRBJ2-6 | TRBV28 | TRBD1 | NA | TGTGCCAGCAGTTTAGGGTCCGGGACAGGGGTCGGGGCCAACGTCCTGACTTTC | CASSLGSGTGVGANVLTF
TRBJ2-7 | TRBV15 | NA | NA | TGTGCCACCAGCAGAGTGCCTGTCGGCCGGTTTTCTCGTTCGGAGCAGTACTTC | CATSRVPVGRFSRSEQYF
TRBJ2-7 | TRBV7-2 | TRBD2 | NA | TGTGCCAGCAGCTCCTTAAGGGCGGGAGGGGGCTACGAGCAGTACTTC | CASSSLRAGGGYEQYF
TRBJ2-1 | TRBV2 | NA | NA | TGTGCCAGGGGACTGGGAACCTACAATGAGCAGTTCTTC | CARGLGTYNEQFF
TRBJ2-3 | TRBV30 | NA | NA | TGTGCCTGGACCCCTCCATACAGCACAGATACGCAGTATTTT | CAWTPPYSTDTQYF
TRBJ2-1 | TRBV5-5 | NA | NA | TGTGCCAGCAGCCTGGACTGGTCCTACAATGAGCAGTTCTTC | CASSLDWSYNEQFF
TRBJ2-2 | TRBV11-2 | TRBD2 | few | TGTGCCAGCGGCTTAGCGGGAGACACCGGGGAGCTGTTTTTT | CASGLAGDTGELFF
TRBJ2-5 | TRBV11-2 | TRBD1 | NA | TGTGCCAGCAGCTTAGGCACAGGGGGCCAAGAGACCCAGTACTTC | CASSLGTGGQETQYF
TRBJ2-1 | TRBV5-5 | TRBD1 | NA | TGTGCCAGCAACCCCGGGACAGTCTACAATGAGCAGTTCTTC | CASNPGTVYNEQFF
TRBJ1-1 | TRBV5-6 | NA | NA | TGTGCCAGCAGCTCAGGGGTAGAAGCTTTCTTT | CASSSGVEAFF
TRBJ2-7 | TRBV28 | NA | NA | TGTGCCAGCACGGAGCCAGGGTCTTTCTACGAGCAGTACTTC | CASTEPGSFYEQYF
TRBJ2-1 | TRBV11-2 | TRBD2 | NA | TGTGCCAGCAGCATAAGGTCAGTCGTAGCGGGAGGGGAGCAGTTCTTC | CASSIRSVVAGGEQFF
TRBJ1-4 | TRBV2 | NA | NA | TGTGCCAGCAGCAACACAGTTTTTCTAATGTTTTTT | CASSNTVFLMFF
TRBJ1-4 | TRBV27 | NA | NA | TGTGCCTCCCAAAGGGACGGGAATAATGAAAAACTGTTTTTT | CASQRDGNNEKLFF
TRBJ1-5 | TRBV19 | NA | NA | TGTGCCAGTAACCGAGGAGGACAGTTGAATCAGCCCCAGCATTTT | CASNRGGQLNQPQHF
TRBJ2-5 | TRBV30 | TRBD1 | NA | TGTGCCTGGGAGATAGGGGGCTACCAAGAGACCCAGTACTTC | CAWEIGGYQETQYF
TRBJ1-1 | TRBV10-3 | TRBD1 | NA | TGTGCCACCACTCTGGGATATGACAGGGACACTGAAGCTTTCTTT | CATTLGYDRDTEAFF
TRBJ2-3 | TRBV6-9 | NA | NA | TGTGCCAGCAGGGAAGGGGATACGCAGTATTTT | CASREGDTQYF
TRBJ2-1 | TRBV19 | NA | NA | TGTGCCAGTAGGTGGGCCGCGGAGTACTACAATGAGCAGTTCTTC | CASRWAAEYYNEQFF
TRBJ1-5 | TRBV5-1 | TRBD1 | NA | TGCGCCCGGGGGGACAGGGCTTATAGCAATCAGCCCCAGCATTTT | CARGDRAYSNQPQHF
TRBJ2-3 | TRBV5-1 | NA | NA | TGCGCCAGCAGTGAACAGGGTTTGGAGGGAGATACGCAGTATTTT | CASSEQGLEGDTQYF
TRBJ1-1 | TRBV5-1 | NA | NA | TGCGCCAGCAGTTATGGGCCATCATACAAAGTGGACAATGAAGCTTTCTTT | CASSYGPSYKVDNEAFF